This record concerns one T cell receptor (beta chain) sequence. Its antigen is not yet known. Qualities for individual bases were not recorded, and no much larger clone is one base off. Collaborating institutions collected whole blood in K2EDTA tubes following their own protocols. Collaborator samples were shipped for TCRbeta analysis as frozen whole blood, isolated PBMCs, or DNA extracted from either sample type. The data were obtained in a study of blood T cell repertoires in COVID-19 (TCRdb year 2020). In the study overall: Samples covering the acute and convalescent phases of COVID-19 were provided by collaborators in the United States, Italy and Spain. The prospective study material was composed of cDNA or gDNA derived from T cells, B-cell-depleted T cells, or PBMCs. The dataset comprised deeply sampled blood TCRbeta repertoires from subjects exposed to, actively infected with, or recovered from COVID-19. The repertoires were released in a freely available public database intended as a resource for research on the immune response to SARS-CoV-2. The samples were drawn from two sources: the first 160 participants of the ongoing ImmuneRACE study, and 950 to 1,500 subjects contributed by 6 global collaborators. The sample metadata nearly always contained a de-identified subject ID, COVID-19 status, age in years and sex. Where HLA class I and class II types were available, the types were taken from metadata supplied by the sample provider, not from assay-based typing. Study-level results and caveats: The amount of clinical and demographic metadata varied by source and participant and was provided uncurated.

The immunoSEQ Assay, a bias-controlled multiplex PCR, was used to amplify TCRbeta CDR3 regions from genomic DNA. The study's own analysis went as follows. Nucleated cell counts per sample were estimated from amplification of reference gene primers within the assay. To quantify the absolute abundance of each unique TCRbeta CDR3 rearrangement, sequence reads were collapsed and filtered. For each sample, productive Simpson clonality was calculated by taking the square root of Simpson's diversity index across productive rearrangements. TCRdb carries this immuneACCESS record with in-frame sequences only. Its versions omit some clonotypes, under half of them owing to an unresolved V gene in the studies checked, with the rest unexplained. For V, J and clone size, that table is used; D and trimming come from the DNA. Counted in this sample were about 210,000 clones; approximately 84% of them appeared once. The ten most abundant clones make up less than 8% of the sample.

The TCR comes from a woman aged 45-60 years with active or convalescent COVID-19. The sequenced sample consisted of peripheral blood.

The CDR3 is CASSFSAGPPEQYF. Read as DNA, the sequence is TGTGCCAGCAGTTTTTCGGCAGGGCCCCCTGAGCAGTACTTC. Recombination connected TRBV28 to TRBJ2-7; TRBD1 is possibly the D segment (5 matching bases). Taken from the germline V gene, the CDR1 and CDR2 loops are MDHEN and SYDVKM. Reading from cysteine to phenylalanine, the CDR3 counts 14 amino acids. Of the read, only the CDR3 DNA is kept; its 42 bases are in frame from base 1. V and J are truncated by 3 bases and 7 bases respectively, leaving an intervening sequence of 16 bases.